The following is a T cell receptor beta chain sequence with its context. Its matching antigen is unknown. These data come from a study of shared clonotypes between healthy human individuals. Study-level results: Memory subsets generally showed lower estimated richness than naive subsets.

Per germline, CDR1 MGHDK and CDR2 SYGVNS. V shed 8 bases and J shed 5 bases, with 10 bases lying between them. There are 11 residues in the CDR3. Deep was the level at which the assay was run. The authors distributed each subset's genomic DNA evenly over several immunoSEQ plates. Clones were sequenced by immunoSEQ multiplex PCR, and TCRdb holds only the in-frame ones, with some missing. The sample shows about 2 million clones, about 95% of them seen only once. Cells designated naive CD8 were CD45RO-negative and were positively selected for CCR7, with terminally differentiated effector memory CD45RA+ cells excluded. The donor population consisted of healthy HIV-negative adults with no recent acute infections or vaccinations.

This sequence was found in a man between 18 and 35 years old in good health. The sequenced sample consisted of naive CD8+ T cells sorted from blood. The V gene is TRBV25-1, the J gene TRBJ2-7; no clear D. CDR3 amino acids: CASRLGNEQYF. The CDR3 DNA follows: TGTGCCAGCCGCCTGGGGAACGAGCAGTACTTC.